A single sample is the source of the 10 T cell receptor beta chains below, sequenced in a study of cytomegalovirus exposure and HLA in healthy donors (dated by TCRdb to about 2017). Library preparation used the immunoSEQ multiplex PCR assay. For the multiplex PCR, a mixture combining 60 forward primers for TCR Vbeta segments and 13 reverse primers for TCR Jbeta segments was used. What TCRdb holds here is the immuneACCESS table cut down to in-frame rearrangements. Part of the clones is not present; checked against another copy, under half of the missing clones reflect an unresolved V gene, and the others are unexplained. The sample table shows around 170,000 clones, and around 84% are seen once. The ten largest clones add up to 2% to 3% of the sample. The sequenced sample was PBMCs. All receptors derive from a woman between 45 and 60 years old in good health and CMV-seropositive.

This chain connects TRBV27 to TRBJ2-1, with D perhaps TRBD2 (5 bases). Trimming left V 7 bases short and J 3 bases short, with 10 bases between. Germline V gene lookup returns CDR1 MNHEY and CDR2 SMNVEV (reference sequence). CDR3 length: 13 residues. The CDR3 reads CASTSTGYNEQFF. The CDR3 nucleotides are TGTGCCAGCACTAGCACTGGCTACAATGAGCAGTTCTTC.

The chain recombines TRBV30 with TRBJ1-5; a weak D match, TRBD1 (5 bases). Germline V gene data show CDR1 as GTSNPN and CDR2 as SVGIG (reference sequence). V lost 3 bases and J 6 bases, leaving 15 bases between the germline ends. CDR3 size: 14 residues. The CDR3 spells CAWRGPNRSQPQHF. The CDR3 coding sequence is TGTGCCTGGAGGGGGCCTAACAGGTCTCAGCCCCAGCATTTT.

This sequence joins TRBV5-4 and TRBJ1-6; D is unclear. The CDR3 is 12 amino acids. With 0 bases removed from V and 10 bases from J, the gap between germline ends came to 5 bases. Germline CDR1 reads SGHNT; CDR2 reads YYREEE (reference sequence). CDR3 in amino acids: CASSLDASPLHF. The CDR3 DNA is TGTGCCAGCAGCTTGGATGCGTCACCCCTCCACTTT.

The genes are TRBV5-1 and TRBJ2-3, with 10 nucleotides matching TRBD2. The V gene's germline CDR1 is SGHRS and CDR2 YFSETQ. J lost 5 bases, V lost 4 bases, and 7 bases had no gene match. This CDR3 region has 15 residues. CDR3 protein: CASSTGTSVQDTQYF. In DNA form, the CDR3 reads TGCGCCAGCAGCACAGGGACTAGCGTTCAAGATACGCAGTATTTT.

Here the CDR3 DNA reads TGTGCCAGCAGCTTGGTGGCTCGTGGGGGGGGTTACAATGAGCAGTTCTTC. Translated: CASSLVARGGGYNEQFF. The chain employs TRBV7-9 and TRBJ2-1; the match to TRBD2 covers 7 bases. The ends lost 3 bases at V and 4 bases at J; junction bases unmatched: 12. The CDR3 has 17 amino acids. Germline lookup yields CDR1 SEHNR and CDR2 FQNEAQ (reference sequence).

The chain recombines TRBV29-1 with TRBJ2-2; perhaps TRBD1 as D (5 bases). Germline V CDR1 and CDR2: SQVTM, ANQGSEA. Between the trimmed V and J ends, which lost 7 bases and 5 bases, there was a span of 11 bases. This CDR3 region has 12 residues. The CDR3 nucleotides are TGCAGCGCCGATAAGGGGACCGGGGAGCTGTTTTTT. Protein product: CSADKGTGELFF.

The CDR3 coding sequence is TGTGCCAGCAGCTCTCGGACAGGGCACGAGACCCAGTACTTC. Amino acid sequence: CASSSRTGHETQYF. The V and J genes are TRBV9 and TRBJ2-5, with 8 bases matching TRBD1. The CDR3 contains 14 residues. CDR1 is SGDLS, CDR2 YYNGEE, per germline. V was clipped by 4 bases and J by 5 bases; unmatched bases: 7.

The chain carries TRBV19 and TRBJ1-2, with 8 bases fitting TRBD1. Germline trimming cut 7 bases from V and 0 bases from J; bases unmatched to any gene: 13. Per the germline V gene, CDR1 is LNHDA and CDR2 is SQIVND (reference sequence). CDR3 size: 17 residues. The CDR3 reads CASMAGLGQGPNYGYTF. The CDR3 nucleotides are TGTGCCAGTATGGCTGGTTTAGGACAGGGCCCTAACTATGGCTACACCTTC.

V and J are TRBV27 and TRBJ2-2; 8 bases map to TRBD2. CDR1 MNHEY and CDR2 SMNVEV come from the germline V gene (reference sequence). Unmatched junction bases numbered 14, after V lost 3 bases and J lost 5 bases. This CDR3 has 18 residues. CDR3 in DNA: TGTGCCAGCAGTTTGGCCCACCCGGGGGGGTTGGATACCGGGGAGCTGTTTTTT. It encodes CASSLAHPGGLDTGELFF.

The chain joins TRBV4-2 to TRBJ2-5; 8 bases fit TRBD2. Losses at the gene ends were 8 bases for V and 1 base for J; bases not matched to a gene: 6. The germline V gene has CDR1 LGHNA and CDR2 YNFKEQ. The CDR3 runs to 14 residues. CDR3 region: CASSGGVRQETQYF. The CDR3 DNA reads as TGTGCCAGCTCGGGGGGGGTTCGCCAAGAGACCCAGTACTTC.